The present TCR beta chain was sequenced within a study of blood T cells in healthy people across ages. This clonotype was found a few times. Its antigen is as yet unknown. Study findings and constraints: Donor CMV status was unknown, possibly confounding expanded clonotype changes.

The amount of total RNA extracted per sample was at least 5.5 micrograms. V lost 7 bases, J lost 8 bases, and 20 bases lay in between. Looked up from germline, CDR1 is LGHDT and CDR2 is YNNKEL (reference sequence). The CDR3 spans 14 residues. Next came a second PCR, run for about 7 to 12 cycles, which used a sample-barcoded 5' primer along with a J-beta primer mix. Every individual sample yielded 2.5 million or more paired-end reads (each containing CDR3). TCRdb reprocessed the 5' RACE reads with MiXCR, giving one entry per CDR3 protein. Among approximately 1.5 million distinct CDR3 sequences listed, under 55% were seen once.

This clonotype was sampled from a woman between 18 and 29 years old in good health. This chain uses TRBV3-1 with TRBJ1-2; D remains ambiguous. The sequencing sample was made of blood. The DNA of the CDR3 is TGTGCCAGCACGCCAAGACCCATTTTCTACGGCTACACCTTC. Translating gives CASTPRPIFYGYTF.